The rows below give T cell receptor beta chains drawn from one sample of a study of early T cells in non-severe SARS-CoV-2 infection. TCRdb used MiXCR to reprocess the 5' RACE reads, holding one entry per CDR3 protein. This sample has 65,000 to 85,000 distinct CDR3 sequences, with 9.5% to 13% found just once. Material for sequencing was whole blood. The origin of the receptors is an adult who was a healthcare worker with PCR-confirmed SARS-CoV-2 infection or an uninfected control (not recorded which). CDR3s include the opening cysteine and the closing phenylalanine or tryptophan. Each record gives: V gene, J gene, D gene, clone size, CDR3 DNA, CDR3 protein. The D gene is left open where the match is weak. Clone size is not always given. Where it is, it says once, few, many or a class for expanded clones.

TRBV4-1	TRBJ1-4	.	.	TGCGCCAGCAGCCTCCCGAATGAAAAACTGTTTTTT	CASSLPNEKLFF
TRBV29-1	TRBJ2-7	.	.	TGCAGCGCTTGGGACCAGACCTACGAGCAGTACTTC	CSAWDQTYEQYF
TRBV5-1	TRBJ1-4	.	many	TGCGCCAGCACCCTGGGGGGGAATGAAAAACTGTTTTTT	CASTLGGNEKLFF
TRBV6-5	TRBJ2-3	.	many	TGTGCCACCCCTAGGCGGGGAACTCATACGCAGTATTTT	CATPRRGTHTQYF
TRBV9	TRBJ1-2	TRBD1	many	TGTGCCAGCAGCACGCTGGACAGGGGAGGACGTGGCTACACCTTC	CASSTLDRGGRGYTF
TRBV29-1	TRBJ1-4	TRBD1	many	TGCACCCGAATAATGGGACAGGGCGGAGAAAAACTGTTTTTT	CTRIMGQGGEKLFF
TRBV28	TRBJ1-1	.	.	TGTGCCAGCAGTTTATGGCCTGAAGCTTTCTTT	CASSLWPEAFF
TRBV10-1	TRBJ1-1	.	.	TGCGCCAGCAGTGAGTCGCACCAGCCCGGAGGCACTGAAGCTTTCTTT	CASSESHQPGGTEAFF
TRBV10-1	TRBJ2-1	.	.	TGCGCCAGCAGTGAGTCTAACTACGACAATGAGCAGTTCTTC	CASSESNYDNEQFF
TRBV4-1	TRBJ2-7	TRBD1	few	TGCGCCAGCTTCGGACAGGGGGACGAGCAGTACTTC	CASFGQGDEQYF
TRBV3-1	TRBJ1-4	.	few	TGTGCCAGCAGCCAACAGGGAGGAAAACTGTTTTTT	CASSQQGGKLFF
TRBV29-1	TRBJ2-5	.	.	TGCAGCGTCCAGGGACCCCAAGAGACCCAGTACTTC	CSVQGPQETQYF
TRBV10-3	TRBJ2-7	.	few	TGTGCCATCAGCGTTTTCCGGACAGCCTACGAGCAGTACTTC	CAISVFRTAYEQYF
TRBV6-5	TRBJ1-1	TRBD1	many	TGTGCCAGCAGGGGACAGGGACTGAACACTGAAGCTTTCTTT	CASRGQGLNTEAFF
TRBV5-1	TRBJ2-1	TRBD1	many	TGCGCCAGCAGCTCCGGGACAGCCGCCTACAATGAGCAGTTCTTC	CASSSGTAAYNEQFF
TRBV18	TRBJ2-1	.	many	TGTGCCAGCTCACCAAGGCAGGGGTACGACAATGAGCAGTTCTTC	CASSPRQGYDNEQFF
TRBV11-2	TRBJ2-1	.	few	TGTGCCAGCAGACCCTCATTCGGCAATGAGCAGTTCTTC	CASRPSFGNEQFF
TRBV7-3	TRBJ2-4	.	few	TGTGCCAGCAGCCTCAGAGGCGGCCCAAACATTCAGTACTTC	CASSLRGGPNIQYF
TRBV5-1	TRBJ2-5	.	few	TGCGCCAGCAGTACAACTCCCGCCAAAGAGACCCAGTACTTC	CASSTTPAKETQYF
TRBV27	TRBJ2-7	TRBD2	few	TGTGCCAGCAGTTTGGTTCTAGCGGCAGCAACCTACGAGCAGTACTTC	CASSLVLAAATYEQYF
TRBV6-6	TRBJ2-6	.	many	TGTGCCAGCCTGCCACGGGGTGTTGGGGCCAACGTCCTGACTTTC	CASLPRGVGANVLTF
TRBV7-6	TRBJ2-2	TRBD1	many	TGTGCCAGCAGCTTAGCCCCCGACAGGGGGGAGCACACCGGGGAGCTGTTTTTT	CASSLAPDRGEHTGELFF